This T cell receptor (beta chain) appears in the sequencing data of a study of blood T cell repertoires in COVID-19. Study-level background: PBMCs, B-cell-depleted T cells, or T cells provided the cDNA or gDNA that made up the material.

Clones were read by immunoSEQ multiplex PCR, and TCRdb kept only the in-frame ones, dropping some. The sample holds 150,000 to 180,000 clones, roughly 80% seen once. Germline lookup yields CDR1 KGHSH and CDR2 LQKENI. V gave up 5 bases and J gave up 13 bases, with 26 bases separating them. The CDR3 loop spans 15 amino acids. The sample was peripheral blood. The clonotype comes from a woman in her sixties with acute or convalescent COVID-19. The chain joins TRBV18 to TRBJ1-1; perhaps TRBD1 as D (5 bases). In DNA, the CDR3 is TGTGCCAGCTCAATCGGTCAGGTTGGGGCCGTAGAGCTTTTCTTT. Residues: CASSIGQVGAVELFF.